Listed below are T cell receptor beta chains from one sample, sequenced in a study of T cell repertoires in cytomegalovirus infection. TCRdb re-called the reads through MiXCR, storing one row per CDR3 protein. The sample has some 230,000 distinct CDR3 sequences, approximately 24% seen once. The sequenced sample was CD8+ T cells from PBMCs. These TCRs come from a human donor in good health (CMV status not recorded). Some clones in this sample may be carry-over from other donors' samples. Both conserved end residues are part of each CDR3. Each record gives: clone size, V gene, J gene, CDR3 length, D gene, CDR3 protein, CDR3 DNA. A D gene is named only where the DNA matches it firmly. Where a row states a size, it is once, few, many or the class of an expanded clone; other rows omit it.

.	TRBV2	TRBJ1-1	14	TRBD1	CASPFQGAWTEAFF	TGTGCCAGTCCCTTCCAGGGGGCTTGGACTGAAGCTTTCTTT
many	TRBV7-8	TRBJ2-3	16	.	CASSLGGSASTDTQYF	TGTGCCAGCAGCTTAGGGGGCAGTGCTAGCACAGATACGCAGTATTTT
few	TRBV28	TRBJ2-1	16	TRBD1	CAMSRGSTVVSNEQFF	TGTGCCATGTCCAGGGGGTCGACAGTAGTGAGCAATGAGCAGTTCTTC
many	TRBV27	TRBJ2-7	16	TRBD2	CASSSRLAGVLGEQYF	TGTGCCAGCAGTTCTAGACTAGCGGGGGTTCTCGGGGAGCAGTACTTC
many	TRBV6-5	TRBJ1-1	15	.	CASSYSTNMNTEAFF	TGTGCCAGCAGTTACTCCACGAACATGAACACTGAAGCTTTCTTT
.	TRBV19	TRBJ1-2	14	.	CASSIGTANYGYTF	TGTGCCAGTAGTATAGGGACAGCTAACTATGGCTACACCTTC
.	TRBV20-1	TRBJ1-5	16	TRBD1	CSARDSEGQPNQPQHF	TGCAGTGCTAGAGATAGCGAGGGACAGCCCAATCAGCCCCAGCATTTT
.	TRBV29-1	TRBJ2-1	15	TRBD2	CSKAASGGMNNEQFF	TGCAGCAAAGCTGCTAGCGGGGGGATGAACAATGAGCAGTTCTTC
.	TRBV7-3	TRBJ1-1	17	TRBD1	CASSPRTGELEDTEAFF	TGTGCCAGCAGCCCCCGGACAGGAGAGTTGGAGGACACTGAAGCTTTCTTT
few	TRBV19	TRBJ1-1	14	.	CASFEPGQNTEAFF	TGTGCCAGTTTTGAACCGGGACAGAACACTGAAGCTTTCTTT
few	TRBV7-3	TRBJ1-2	13	TRBD1	CASSPTGDYGYTF	TGTGCCAGCAGCCCGACAGGGGACTATGGCTACACCTTC
.	TRBV7-6	TRBJ1-2	14	.	CASSVPTNLYGYTF	TGTGCCAGCAGTGTCCCTACAAACCTATATGGCTACACCTTC
.	TRBV5-4	TRBJ2-4	17	TRBD1	CASSLDRGRGAKNIQYF	TGTGCCAGCAGCTTGGACAGGGGGCGGGGGGCCAAAAACATTCAGTACTTC
many	TRBV27	TRBJ2-1	14	TRBD2	CASSPGGVGNEQFF	TGTGCCAGCAGCCCGGGGGGAGTAGGAAATGAGCAGTTCTTC
.	TRBV7-9	TRBJ1-2	17	.	CASSAGPIPGPDYGYTF	TGTGCCAGCAGCGCGGGACCGATACCAGGGCCCGACTATGGCTACACCTTC
.	TRBV7-8	TRBJ1-5	16	TRBD1	CASSPHIGTGYQPQHF	TGTGCCAGCAGCCCCCACATCGGGACAGGGTATCAGCCCCAGCATTTT
few	TRBV19	TRBJ1-6	15	.	CASSPTTETYSPLHF	TGTGCCAGTAGTCCAACGACAGAGACATATTCACCCCTCCACTTT
few	TRBV7-3	TRBJ2-7	13	.	CASSSAAGYEQYF	TGTGCCAGCAGCTCCGCGGCGGGCTACGAGCAGTACTTC
.	TRBV5-1	TRBJ2-2	15	.	CASSLLAANTGELFF	TGCGCCAGCAGCTTGTTGGCGGCGAACACCGGGGAGCTGTTTTTT
many	TRBV7-2	TRBJ1-5	13	.	CASSLAFNQPQHF	TGTGCCAGCAGCTTAGCCTTCAATCAGCCCCAGCATTTT
few	TRBV7-9	TRBJ1-1	15	TRBD1	CASSHGTGENTEAFF	TGTGCCAGCAGCCACGGGACAGGGGAAAACACTGAAGCTTTCTTT
.	TRBV7-9	TRBJ2-1	14	.	CASSRGGAYNEQFF	TGTGCCAGCAGTAGGGGGGGCGCCTACAATGAGCAGTTCTTC
.	TRBV12-3/TRBV12-4	TRBJ1-4	14	.	CASSLVGGNEKLFF	TGTGCCAGCAGTTTAGTGGGTGGTAATGAAAAACTGTTTTTT
.	TRBV29-1	TRBJ1-2	16	.	CSVEDPRRRANYGYTF	TGCAGCGTTGAAGATCCAAGGCGCAGAGCTAACTATGGCTACACCTTC
.	TRBV20-1	TRBJ2-2	13	.	CSVGVPNTGELFF	TGCAGTGTTGGGGTGCCGAACACCGGGGAGCTGTTTTTT
many	TRBV7-8	TRBJ2-7	13	.	CASSLDPAYEQYF	TGTGCCAGCAGCTTAGACCCTGCCTACGAGCAGTACTTC
few	TRBV6-5	TRBJ2-3	15	.	CASSYATFRADTQYF	TGTGCCAGCAGTTACGCGACCTTCCGTGCCGATACGCAGTATTTT
.	TRBV4-1	TRBJ1-6	17	TRBD1	CASSQAPGQTDNSPLHF	TGCGCCAGCAGCCAAGCCCCGGGACAGACGGATAATTCACCCCTCCACTTT
.	TRBV6-5	TRBJ2-7	15	.	CASSYSTGPYYEQYF	TGTGCCAGCAGTTACAGTACCGGGCCCTACTACGAGCAGTACTTC
many	TRBV7-9	TRBJ2-5	17	.	CASSSDRLAALAETQYF	TGTGCCAGCAGCTCAGATCGTTTGGCGGCCCTCGCGGAGACCCAGTACTTC
once	TRBV28	TRBJ1-1	13	.	CASKGILNTEAFF	TGTGCCAGCAAGGGAATATTGAACACTGAAGCTTTCTTT
.	TRBV12-3/TRBV12-4	TRBJ1-1	14	TRBD1	CASSTGTGGPEAFF	TGTGCCAGCAGCACCGGGACAGGGGGCCCTGAAGCTTTCTTT
few	TRBV11-2	TRBJ1-4	18	TRBD1	CASSLDNRGRATNEKLFF	TGTGCCAGCAGCTTAGATAACAGGGGGAGAGCAACTAATGAAAAACTGTTTTTT
.	TRBV7-2	TRBJ2-3	17	TRBD2	CASSLGSGGFFTDTQYF	TGTGCCAGCAGCTTAGGTAGCGGGGGTTTCTTCACAGATACGCAGTATTTT
.	TRBV10-3	TRBJ2-5	15	TRBD1	CAIKRTGGLGETQYF	TGTGCCATCAAACGGACAGGGGGCTTAGGGGAGACCCAGTACTTC
.	TRBV27	TRBJ2-1	13	TRBD1	CASRGGQDNEQFF	TGTGCCAGCAGAGGGGGCCAGGACAATGAGCAGTTCTTC
.	TRBV28	TRBJ1-4	14	.	CASKLGNDNEKLFF	TGTGCCAGCAAATTGGGCAACGATAATGAAAAACTGTTTTTT
.	TRBV6-5	TRBJ1-1	13	.	CASLPGGGTEAFF	TGTGCCAGCCTCCCTGGGGGTGGCACTGAAGCTTTCTTT
.	TRBV6-2/TRBV6-3	TRBJ1-2	16	TRBD1	CASSTRDRGFNYGYTF	TGTGCCAGCAGCACCCGGGACAGGGGGTTTAACTATGGCTACACCTTC
many	TRBV7-2	TRBJ1-1	15	TRBD1	CASSLARGRSTEAFF	TGTGCCAGCAGCTTAGCCAGGGGGCGGTCCACTGAAGCTTTCTTT
.	TRBV7-9	TRBJ2-2	14	TRBD2	CASGLVANTGELFF	TGTGCCAGTGGACTAGTCGCGAACACCGGGGAGCTGTTTTTT
few	TRBV9	TRBJ1-1	14	.	CASSVMEVNTEAFF	TGTGCCAGCAGCGTAATGGAGGTGAACACTGAAGCTTTCTTT
few	TRBV28	TRBJ1-1	16	.	CASTKGRYNPYTEAFF	TGTGCCAGCACAAAGGGCAGATACAACCCATACACTGAAGCTTTCTTT
.	TRBV12-3/TRBV12-4	TRBJ2-5	16	TRBD2	CASSSPGLGAPETQYF	TGTGCCAGCAGTTCCCCGGGACTAGGAGCTCCAGAGACCCAGTACTTC
.	TRBV4-1	TRBJ2-1	14	.	CASSQERKGNEQFF	TGCGCCAGCAGCCAAGAGAGGAAGGGCAATGAGCAGTTCTTC
.	TRBV7-6	TRBJ2-2	18	TRBD2	CASSLRLRGGEGTGELFF	TGTGCCAGCAGCTTACGCCTGCGGGGGGGCGAGGGAACCGGGGAGCTGTTTTTT
.	TRBV3-1	TRBJ1-4	15	.	CASSQVGPGDEKLFF	TGTGCCAGCAGCCAAGTTGGACCTGGAGATGAAAAACTGTTTTTT
few	TRBV28	TRBJ2-4	19	TRBD2	CASSLLSSGGVIVKNIQYF	TGTGCCAGCAGTTTACTATCTAGCGGGGGGGTAATAGTCAAAAACATTCAGTACTTC
.	TRBV12-3/TRBV12-4	TRBJ1-5	13	.	CASRGRGGQPQHF	TGTGCCAGCAGGGGACGGGGGGGACAGCCCCAGCATTTT
.	TRBV2	TRBJ1-1	14	TRBD1	CASSAGQMNTEAFF	TGTGCCAGCAGTGCGGGACAGATGAACACTGAAGCTTTCTTT
few	TRBV20-1	TRBJ1-1	15	.	CSARDLWGMNTEAFF	TGCAGTGCTAGAGATCTTTGGGGCATGAACACTGAAGCTTTCTTT
.	TRBV7-9	TRBJ2-3	13	.	CASSLTYGDTQYF	TGTGCCAGCAGCTTGACTTACGGCGATACGCAGTATTTT
many	TRBV7-8	TRBJ1-5	18	.	CASSLGGWTEIPNQPQHF	TGTGCCAGCAGCTTAGGGGGTTGGACTGAAATCCCCAATCAGCCCCAGCATTTT
.	TRBV20-1	TRBJ2-7	16	TRBD1	CSARVGDRGLSYEQYF	TGCAGTGCTAGAGTGGGGGACAGGGGCCTCTCCTACGAGCAGTACTTC
.	TRBV15	TRBJ1-5	12	.	CATSIPNQPQHF	TGTGCCACCAGTATCCCGAATCAGCCCCAGCATTTT
few	TRBV29-1	TRBJ2-2	13	TRBD1	CSVGQGDTGELFF	TGCAGCGTTGGACAGGGCGACACCGGGGAGCTGTTTTTT
few	TRBV14	TRBJ2-1	14	.	CASSPSGIRGEQFF	TGTGCCAGCAGCCCCTCAGGTATCCGGGGGGAGCAGTTCTTC